This TCR beta chain was sequenced during a study of cytomegalovirus exposure and HLA in healthy donors. With 60 Vbeta and 13 Jbeta primers, the PCR was carried out. Original processing notes: Unique TCR beta chains totaled approximately 83 million in a later count, with around 12 million of them shared. The protocol was immunoSEQ multiplex PCR, while the TCRdb copy is restricted to in-frame clones and leaves out a portion. Clone size and V and J calls were adopted from that table, with D and trimming inferred from the DNA. The sample yields about 130,000 clones, around 9% seen once. The table lists this clone with a few counts. The specimen was PBMCs. The receptor comes from a man aged 40-49 years in good health and CMV-seronegative.

CDR3 nucleotide sequence: TGCGCCAGCGGACCCGGGACAGAGGTCACAGATACGCAGTATTTT. Translated: CASGPGTEVTDTQYF. The chain is built from TRBV10-1 and TRBJ2-3, with TRBD1 matching 7 bases. The germline V gene encodes CDR1 WNHNN and CDR2 SYGVQD (reference sequence). V lost 8 bases to trimming and J lost 2 bases; unmatched junction nucleotides: 10. The CDR3 loop spans 15 amino acids.